One T cell receptor (beta chain) is described in this entry. Vbeta (60) and Jbeta (13) primers were used in the PCR. The assay was immunoSEQ multiplex PCR, and TCRdb's table has in-frame clones only and misses some. Of 130,000 to 150,000 clones in the sample, around 65% are singletons; the top ten hold around 3%. The sample is drawn from a study of cytomegalovirus exposure and HLA in healthy donors. V was clipped by 5 bases and J by 2 bases; unmatched bases: 4. Per germline, CDR1 SGHAT and CDR2 FQNNGV. This CDR3 contains 14 residues. The sequence derives from a woman in her twenties or thirties in good health and CMV-seropositive. Sequencing input: PBMCs. The chain carries TRBV11-2 and TRBJ2-7; 9 positions match TRBD1. DNA of the CDR3: TGTGCCAGCAGCCTGGGACAGGGCCCCTACGAGCAGTACTTC. As protein: CASSLGQGPYEQYF.